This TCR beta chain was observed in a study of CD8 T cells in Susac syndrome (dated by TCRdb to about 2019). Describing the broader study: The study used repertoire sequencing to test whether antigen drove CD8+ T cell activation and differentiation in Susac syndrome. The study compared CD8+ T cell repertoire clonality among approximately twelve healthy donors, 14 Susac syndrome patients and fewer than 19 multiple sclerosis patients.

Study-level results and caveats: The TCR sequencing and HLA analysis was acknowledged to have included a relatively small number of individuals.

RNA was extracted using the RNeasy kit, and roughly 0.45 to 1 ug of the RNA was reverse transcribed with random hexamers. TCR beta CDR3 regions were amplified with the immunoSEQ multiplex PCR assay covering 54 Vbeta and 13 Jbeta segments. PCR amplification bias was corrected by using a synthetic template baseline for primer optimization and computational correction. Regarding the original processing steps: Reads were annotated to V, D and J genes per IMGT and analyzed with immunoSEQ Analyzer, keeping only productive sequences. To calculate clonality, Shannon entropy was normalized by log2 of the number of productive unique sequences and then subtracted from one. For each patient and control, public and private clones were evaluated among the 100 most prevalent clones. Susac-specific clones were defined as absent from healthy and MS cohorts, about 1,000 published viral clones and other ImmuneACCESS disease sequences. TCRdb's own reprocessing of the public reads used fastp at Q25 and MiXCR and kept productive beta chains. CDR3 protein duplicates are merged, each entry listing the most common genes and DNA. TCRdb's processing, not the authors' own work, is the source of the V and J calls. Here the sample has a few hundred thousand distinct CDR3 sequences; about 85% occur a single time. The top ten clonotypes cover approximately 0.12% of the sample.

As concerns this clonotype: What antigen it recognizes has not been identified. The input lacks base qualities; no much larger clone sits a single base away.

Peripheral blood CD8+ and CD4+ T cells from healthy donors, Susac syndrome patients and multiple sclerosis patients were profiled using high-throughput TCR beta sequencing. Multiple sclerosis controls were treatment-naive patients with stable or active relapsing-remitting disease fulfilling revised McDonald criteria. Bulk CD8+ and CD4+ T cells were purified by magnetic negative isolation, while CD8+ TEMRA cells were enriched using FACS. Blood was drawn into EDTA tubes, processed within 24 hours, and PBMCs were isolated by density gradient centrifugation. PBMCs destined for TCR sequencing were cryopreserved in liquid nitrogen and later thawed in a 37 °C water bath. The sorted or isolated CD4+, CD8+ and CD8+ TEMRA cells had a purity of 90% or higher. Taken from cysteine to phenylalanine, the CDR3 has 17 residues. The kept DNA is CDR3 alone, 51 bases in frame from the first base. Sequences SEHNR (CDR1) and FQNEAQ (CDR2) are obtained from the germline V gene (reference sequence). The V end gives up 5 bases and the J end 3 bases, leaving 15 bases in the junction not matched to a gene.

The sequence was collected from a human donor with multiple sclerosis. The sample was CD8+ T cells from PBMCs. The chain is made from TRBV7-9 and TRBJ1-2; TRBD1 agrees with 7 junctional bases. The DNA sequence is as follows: TGTGCCAGCAGCCGGGGACAGCCTGTGAACGGCGACTATGGCTACACCTTC. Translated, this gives CASSRGQPVNGDYGYTF.